A single sample gave rise to the 26 T cell receptor beta chains below, sequenced in a study of T cells in Graves' hyperthyroidism and ophthalmopathy (dated by TCRdb to about 2019). Receptors were amplified or captured by multiplex PCR. Instrument on record: Illumina HiSeq 2000. TCR beta CDR3 regions were amplified from RNA transcripts. The TCR CDR3 was subjected to a first round of RT-PCR using the HTBI primer set and the Qiagen OneStep RT-PCR kit. The public reads were reanalyzed by TCRdb: fastp trimming at Q25, MiXCR alignment, in-frame beta chains only. CDR3 protein duplicates are merged, each entry listing the most common genes and DNA. The sample contains 550,000 to 850,000 distinct CDR3 sequences, around 19% of them found a single time. The top ten clonotypes cover 16% of the sample. The specimen sequenced was blood. All receptors come from a woman aged 45-65 years with Graves' hyperthyroidism that later progressed to Graves' ophthalmopathy.

The table lists this clonotype with many counts. The CDR3 spells CASSTKPGPGEAFF. The CDR3 nucleotides read TGTGCCAGCAGTACAAAACCGGGACCGGGTGAAGCTTTCTTT. The rearrangement links TRBV12-3 or TRBV12-4 to TRBJ1-1, with D maybe TRBD1 (5 bases). V gave up 5 bases and J gave up 7 bases, with 17 bases separating them. The CDR3 contains 14 residues.

This clonotype was recorded many times. The rearrangement uses TRBV5-1 and TRBJ2-5; 8 nucleotides agree with TRBD1. CDR1 is SGHRS, CDR2 YFSETQ, per germline. With 4 bases clipped from V and 5 bases from J, the junction kept 4 bases outside the gene matches. This CDR3 spans 13 amino acids. The CDR3 protein is CASSARQGETQYF. In nucleotides, the CDR3 is TGCGCCAGCAGCGCGAGACAGGGGGAGACCCAGTACTTC.

The genes are TRBV7-9 and TRBJ2-7; either TRBD1 or TRBD2 may fit D (5 bases each). The CDR3 is 16 residues long. The ends were cut back, 1 base at V and 1 base at J, with 14 bases in the middle. The germline CDR1 and CDR2 sequences are SEHNR and FQNEAQ (reference sequence). The CDR3 DNA follows: TGTGCCAGCAGCTTAGAGGGGACGGTTCTTTCCTACGAGCAGTACTTC. Its protein product is CASSLEGTVLSYEQYF.

The chain links TRBV12-3 or TRBV12-4 to TRBJ2-2; D not certain. V dropped 5 bases and J dropped 5 bases, with 12 bases sitting between them. CDR3 length equals 14 residues. This CDR3 reads CASSANELTGELFF. The CDR3 DNA is TGTGCCAGCAGTGCCAATGAGCTGACCGGGGAGCTGTTTTTT.

This clonotype was seen repeatedly, ten times or more. The V and J genes are TRBV20-1 and TRBJ2-7, with 7 bases fitting TRBD1. The CDR3 length is 14 residues. Germline values: CDR1 DFQATT, CDR2 SNEGSKA (reference sequence). Germline trimming cut 6 bases from V and 0 bases from J; bases unmatched to any gene: 8. CDR3: CSARGTLSSYEQYF. Here the CDR3 DNA reads TGCAGTGCCAGGGGGACCCTGAGCTCCTACGAGCAGTACTTC.

V gene TRBV12-3 or TRBV12-4 combines with J gene TRBJ1-4, with D hard to call. V lost 3 bases and J lost 10, with 21 bases in between. CDR3 length: 16 residues. DNA for the CDR3: TGTGCCAGCAGTTTGGAGGGAAGGGTGGACGGTCGAAAACTGTTTTTT. It encodes CASSLEGRVDGRKLFF.

This clonotype has a count of ten or more. CDR3 sequence reads: CATTDGVLETQYF. CDR3 DNA: TGTGCCACCACCGATGGGGTGTTGGAGACCCAGTACTTC. V gene TRBV24-1 combines with J gene TRBJ2-5, with D unresolved. The CDR3 consists of 13 residues. V was pared by 8 bases and J by 5 bases, with 14 bases between. Germline V gene sequence: CDR1 KGHDR, CDR2 SFDVKD.

The chain couples TRBV20-1 to TRBJ1-1; no clear D gene. The CDR3 is made up of 15 amino acids. The V gene's germline CDR1 is DFQATT and CDR2 SNEGSKA (reference sequence). Trimming took off 1 base at V and 0 bases at J, with 12 bases between the two ends. The CDR3 loop is CSARVFMAVNTEAFF. CDR3 DNA sequence: TGCAGTGCTAGAGTTTTCATGGCGGTGAACACTGAAGCTTTCTTT.

This clonotype was counted ten times or more. This rearrangement joins TRBV20-1 to TRBJ2-3; 10 bases fit TRBD2. Germline lookup yields CDR1 DFQATT and CDR2 SNEGSKA (reference sequence). This CDR3 is 16 amino acids long. The ends lost 2 bases at V and 6 bases at J; junction bases unmatched: 11. The CDR3 coding sequence is TGCAGTGCTAGAAGGTCGAGCGGGGGGGTCTCGGATACGCAGTATTTT. This translates into CSARRSSGGVSDTQYF.

In its sample, this clonotype was seen a few times. The CDR3 loop is CASSQSGDSPLHF. CDR3 in DNA: TGTGCCAGCAGCCAATCAGGGGATTCACCCCTCCACTTT. This chain connects TRBV4-2 to TRBJ1-6; D perhaps matches TRBD1 (6 bases). CDR1 is LGHNA and CDR2 is YNFKEQ in the germline V gene. This CDR3 comprises 13 residues. V was clipped by 2 bases and J by 8 bases, with 7 bases between them.

The V gene is TRBV20-1, the J gene TRBJ1-6, with a weak D call TRBD1 (5 bases). The CDR3 is made up of 14 amino acids. The V gene's germline CDR1 is DFQATT and CDR2 SNEGSKA (reference sequence). V lost 7 bases and J 7 bases, leaving 17 bases between the germline ends. The CDR3 protein is CSGRLPGPNSPLHF. CDR3 DNA: TGCAGTGGCAGGCTACCGGGACCAAATTCACCCCTCCACTTT.

This clonotype showed up many times. This rearrangement joins TRBV10-3 to TRBJ2-3, with D possibly being TRBD1 (6 bases). V lost 10 bases, J lost 0 bases, and 14 bases lay in between. CDR3 size: 14 residues. Germline lookup yields CDR1 ENHRY and CDR2 SYGVKD. The CDR3 nucleotides are TGTGCCAGCGCCGCCGGACAGAGCACAGATACGCAGTATTTT. This encodes CASAAGQSTDTQYF.

Many counts were recorded for this clonotype. This chain uses TRBV29-1 with TRBJ2-2; D is possibly TRBD1 (6 bases). The CDR3 has 16 residues. Germline CDR1 SQVTM, CDR2 ANQGSEA. Trimming stripped 5 bases from V and 0 bases from J, with 16 bases between. The CDR3 is CSVSPPGASNTGELFF. The CDR3 DNA sequence: TGCAGCGTTTCACCGCCAGGGGCCTCGAACACCGGGGAGCTGTTTTTT.

This clonotype was recorded many times. CDR3 in DNA: TGTGCCAGCAGCCACCCAGCGGGGAGCACAGATACGCAGTATTTT. The encoded protein is CASSHPAGSTDTQYF. The chain is built from TRBV3-1 and TRBJ2-3, with TRBD2 identical over 7 bases. Germline V gene lookup returns CDR1 LGHDT and CDR2 YNNKEL (reference sequence). J gave up 0 bases and V 3 bases, and 3 bases lay outside the gene matches. CDR3 length: 15 amino acids.

This chain uses TRBV20-1 with TRBJ2-7, with D possibly called TRBD1 or TRBD2 (5 bases each). The CDR3 has 13 residues. V was trimmed by 3 bases and J by 3 bases, leaving 12 bases between them. Germline V gene lookup returns CDR1 DFQATT and CDR2 SNEGSKA (reference sequence). The CDR3 DNA reads as TGCAGTGCTAGCAGGGAGACGGGCTACGAGCAGTACTTC. It is translated as CSASRETGYEQYF.

This clonotype was detected many times. The V and J genes are TRBV7-2 and TRBJ2-2; D is unresolved. V was cut by 1 base and J by 5 bases, with 8 bases left in between. The length of the CDR3 is 14 residues. Germline assignment: CDR1 SGHTA and CDR2 FQGNSA. CDR3 region: CASSLGSRTGELFF. Written as DNA, the CDR3 is TGTGCCAGCAGCTTAGGGAGCAGAACCGGGGAGCTGTTTTTT.

This clonotype was counted only a few times. The chain joins TRBV12-3 or TRBV12-4 to TRBJ1-2, with D uncertain. V lost 1 base and J 4 bases, leaving 7 bases between the germline ends. This CDR3 spans 13 amino acids. CDR3 residues: CASSLEEVYGYTF. The CDR3, as DNA: TGTGCCAGCAGTTTAGAGGAGGTCTATGGCTACACCTTC.

This clonotype was seen at least ten times. The J gene is TRBJ2-2, the V gene TRBV12-3 or TRBV12-4; maybe TRBD1 (6 bases). This CDR3 comprises 15 residues. V lost 4 bases and J lost 1, with 10 bases in between. As DNA, the CDR3 is TGTGCCAGCAGTTCCGGACAGTTGAACACCGGGGAGCTGTTTTTT. It specifies CASSSGQLNTGELFF.

The chain has TRBV7-2 and TRBJ2-2; no definite D call. Deletions cut 3 bases from V and 4 bases from J, with 15 bases between. CDR1 SGHTA and CDR2 FQGNSA come from the germline V gene. The CDR3 totals 16 residues. For the CDR3, the DNA is TGTGCCAGCAGCTTTGGCCCCGCGCGAAGCACCGGGGAGCTGTTTTTT. Amino acids: CASSFGPARSTGELFF.

Ten or more counts support this clonotype. The chain employs TRBV12-3 or TRBV12-4 and TRBJ2-3; tentatively, D is TRBD1 or TRBD2 (5 bases each). V was clipped by 2 bases and J by 3 bases, with 9 bases between them. This CDR3 comprises 14 residues. This CDR3 reads CASSLYGGTDTQYF. CDR3 in DNA: TGTGCCAGCAGTTTATATGGGGGAACAGATACGCAGTATTTT.

This clonotype has ten or more counts. The chain couples TRBV20-1 to TRBJ2-3; possibly TRBD2 for D (6 bases). This CDR3 has 15 amino acids. Germline values: CDR1 DFQATT, CDR2 SNEGSKA (reference sequence). The V and J ends lost 6 bases and 2 bases respectively, with 18 bases between them. The CDR3 is CSAQRGGVSTDTQYF. CDR3 nucleotide sequence: TGCAGTGCCCAACGGGGCGGGGTTTCCACAGATACGCAGTATTTT.

V usage is TRBV19 and J usage is TRBJ1-5; D not certain. This CDR3 comprises 14 residues. V lost 8 bases and J 2 bases, leaving 13 bases between the germline ends. CDR1 and CDR2 (germline): LNHDA, SQIVND (reference sequence). In DNA form, the CDR3 reads TGTGCCAGTGTCCTCGGTTTTGGCAATCAGCCCCAGCATTTT. It is translated as CASVLGFGNQPQHF.

This clonotype was counted a few times. The V call is TRBV10-3, the J call TRBJ1-2; TRBD1 might be the D (6 bases). V lost 0 bases and J 6 bases, leaving 11 bases between the germline ends. CDR1 and CDR2 from the germline V gene are ENHRY and SYGVKD. The CDR3 loop spans 14 amino acids. The CDR3 is CAISESGTIDGYTF. DNA of the CDR3: TGTGCCATCAGTGAGTCCGGGACAATAGATGGCTACACCTTC.

This clonotype was found many times. The DNA for the CDR3 is TGCAGTGCTAGAGATGCAGACAGGGTTGCCCAGCCCCAGCATTTT. Residues: CSARDADRVAQPQHF. J is TRBJ1-5 and V is TRBV20-1, with TRBD1 identical over 7 bases. The CDR3 spans 15 residues. Per the germline V gene, CDR1 is DFQATT and CDR2 is SNEGSKA (reference sequence). Losses at the gene ends were 0 bases for V and 7 bases for J; bases not matched to a gene: 9.

J is TRBJ1-6 and V is TRBV19; D is unresolved. V dropped 5 bases and J dropped 9 bases, with 11 bases sitting between them. The CDR3 totals 13 residues. Germline CDR1 reads LNHDA; CDR2 reads SQIVND (reference sequence). In nucleotides, the CDR3 is TGTGCCAGTAGTGGGCAGCGTGGTTCACCCCTCCACTTT. Protein sequence: CASSGQRGSPLHF. The full variable domain, its missing parts supplied by reference TRBV19 and TRBJ1-6, is DGGITQSPKYLFRKEGQNVTLSCEQNLNHDAMYWYRQDPGQGLRLIYYSQIVNDFQKGDIAEGYSVSREKKESFPLTVTSAQKNPTAFYLCASSGQRGSPLHFGNGTRLTVT.

This clonotype showed up many times. This chain connects TRBV30 to TRBJ1-6; TRBD1 aligns across 7 bases. Unmatched junction bases numbered 5, after V lost 5 bases and J lost 7 bases. The germline gives CDR1 GTSNPN, CDR2 SVGIG (reference sequence). The CDR3 runs to 13 residues. This CDR3 is CAWRDSKNSPLHF. The CDR3 DNA follows: TGTGCCTGGCGGGACAGTAAAAATTCACCCCTCCACTTT.